The following is a TCR beta chain sequence with its context. Its matching antigen is unknown. Profiling relied on immunoSEQ multiplex PCR, and the TCRdb table lists in-frame clones only, not all of them. The data contain 100,000 to 150,000 clones, roughly 90% of them singletons. This sample was taken from a study of T cell responses to AZD1222 COVID-19 vaccine. Notes on the study in general: Per reports, nearly half of all spike-specific TCRs target regions that are unmutated in variants. The number of AZD1222 recipients seropositive at baseline was only five or six. Females made up more of the donors, who were largely white British, and clonal diversity may have come out too low. Repertoire collection took place solely once the T cell response had peaked.

This receptor was obtained from an adult who received the MenACWY meningococcal vaccine as a control. The source material was peripheral blood, sampled 28 days after the second dose of the MenACWY control vaccine.

The chain's CDR3 is CAISNQGEGYTF. The CDR3, as DNA: TGTGCCATCAGTAATCAGGGGGAAGGCTACACCTTC. The chain has TRBV10-3 and TRBJ1-2, with TRBD1 matching 7 bases. The CDR3 extends over 12 amino acids. Germline CDR1 and CDR2: ENHRY and SYGVKD. V trimming: 5 bases; J trimming: 8 bases; junction bases outside the gene matches: 5.